These 7 T cell receptor beta chains came from one sample sequenced in a study of T cell responses to AZD1222 COVID-19 vaccine (dated by TCRdb to the early 2020s). Library prep was done by the immunoSEQ multiplex PCR assay. As stored in TCRdb, this immuneACCESS dataset retains in-frame rearrangements with V and J assigned. A fraction of the clones does not appear; measured against another copy, unresolved V genes explain less than half of the discrepancy, and the remainder lacks a known reason. Within this sample are about 140,000 clones, with more than 80% of them counted one time only. The ten most abundant clones make up approximately 3% of the sample. The time point label, as the study defines it: baseline before first vaccination. The sequencing used peripheral blood, collected on day 0 of AZD1222 vaccination. These receptors came from an adult in good health.

On this clone itself: One junction end does not reproduce the germline sequence, and a read error may be involved. This chain links TRBV27 with TRBJ1-1; 7 bases fit TRBD1. The CDR3 runs to 12 residues. CDR1 and CDR2 (germline): MNHEY, SMNVEV (reference sequence). The CDR3 protein is CASSLRQGPVAF. CDR3 nucleotide sequence: TGTGCCAGCAGTTTACGACAGGGTCCCGTCGCCTTT.

The chain recombines TRBV6-6 with TRBJ1-6, with 9 bases identical to TRBD1. The CDR3 length is 15 residues. Germline values: CDR1 MNHNY, CDR2 SVGAGI (reference sequence). Trimming took 5 bases from V and 6 from J; bases not matched to a gene: 5. CDR3 bases: TGTGCCAGCAGTGCCGGACAGGGGATTAATTCACCCCTCCACTTT. It translates to CASSAGQGINSPLHF.

J is TRBJ1-5 and V is TRBV2; TRBD1 is a possible D gene (5 bases). The V gene's germline CDR1 is SNHLY and CDR2 FYNNEI. V lost 1 base and J 1 base, leaving 5 bases between the germline ends. The CDR3 runs to 14 residues. CDR3 residues: CASSEGQSNQPQHF. The DNA of the CDR3 is TGTGCCAGCAGTGAAGGACAGAGCAATCAGCCCCAGCATTTT.

In DNA, the CDR3 is TGTGCCACCCGGGTCCAACCCTACAATGAGCAGTTCTTC. Amino acid sequence: CATRVQPYNEQFF. V gene TRBV2 combines with J gene TRBJ2-1; no clear D gene. Germline CDR1 reads SNHLY; CDR2 reads FYNNEI. Trimming removed 10 bases from V and 2 bases from J, with 12 bases in between. The CDR3 sequence is 13 residues long.

The CDR3 reads CASTSPLGGGGYGYTF. The CDR3 DNA reads TGTGCCAGCACCTCACCCCTAGGGGGAGGGGGCTATGGCTACACCTTC. J is TRBJ1-2 and V is TRBV7-2; D may be TRBD1 (6 bases). The CDR3 has 16 residues. The V end was cut by 7 bases, the J end by 4 bases, with 22 bases between. Germline V lookup: CDR1 SGHTA, CDR2 FQGNSA.

In this sample, this clone turned up a few times. V gene TRBV6-5 combines with J gene TRBJ1-3, with D tentatively TRBD1 (5 bases). With 6 bases removed from V and 0 bases from J, the gap between germline ends came to 9 bases. The CDR3 extends over 14 amino acids. Germline CDR1 is MNHEY and CDR2 is SVGAGI. CDR3 nucleotides: TGTGCCAGCAGAAGGGACTCCTCTGGAAACACCATATATTTT. This sequence encodes CASRRDSSGNTIYF.

J is TRBJ2-5 and V is TRBV3-1 (or the pseudogene TRBV3-2), with 9 bases lining up with TRBD1. This CDR3 is 16 amino acids long. The V gene end was trimmed by 4 bases and the J gene end by 4 bases; junction bases not matched to a gene: 10. CDR1 and CDR2 (germline): LGHDT, YNNKEL (reference sequence). CDR3 loop: CASSREDRGAVETQYF. The DNA for the CDR3 is TGTGCCAGCAGCCGAGAAGACAGGGGGGCTGTAGAGACCCAGTACTTC.